This T cell receptor (beta chain) appears in the sequencing data of a study of T cells in tuberculosis. Whole-study context: A South African cohort included IGRA-negative adolescents, latently infected IGRA-positive adolescents and adults with active tuberculosis.

The CDR3 loop spans 14 amino acids. V was trimmed by 3 bases and J by 2 bases, leaving 9 bases between them. CDR1 MNHNS and CDR2 SASEGT come from the germline V gene. Assay: immunoSEQ multiplex PCR; the TCRdb copy retains only in-frame clones and omits some. The data contain some 31,000 clones, approximately 93% of them singletons. About this clone: Its antigen is as yet unknown.

Each clinical donor contributed on average around 92,000 T cells from unsorted cryopreserved PBMC. Regarding the study as a whole: Smaller alpha distances in active tuberculosis partly reflected shorter CDR3-alpha lengths. Active tuberculosis cases were adults; controls were adolescents.

The chain is built from TRBV6-1 and TRBJ2-3; TRBD2 might be the D (5 bases). The sequence came from a donor aged 10-29 years with latent tuberculosis or without tuberculosis infection. Sample: PBMCs. This CDR3 reads CASSERVSTDTQYF. Here the CDR3 DNA reads TGTGCCAGCAGTGAGAGGGTTTCCACAGATACGCAGTATTTT.